These 24 T cell receptor beta chains originate from one sample sequenced in a study of T cells in Graves' hyperthyroidism and ophthalmopathy. TCR beta CDR3 regions were amplified from RNA. HTBI primers were used for first-round RT-PCR of the TCR CDR3. TCRdb reprocessed the multiplex PCR reads via MiXCR and lists one record per CDR3 protein. The sample yields 450,000 to 700,000 distinct CDR3 sequences, about 45% seen once. What was sequenced was peripheral blood or thyroid tissue (not recorded which). The receptor set was obtained from an adult woman with Graves' disease, either hyperthyroidism or ophthalmopathy (not recorded which).

This rearrangement joins TRBV13 to TRBJ1-4, with 8 bases aligning to TRBD1. CDR1 is PRHDT, CDR2 FYEKMQ, per germline (reference sequence). V dropped 5 bases and J dropped 5; count of bases not matched to a gene: 7. The CDR3 totals 15 residues. The DNA of the CDR3 is TGTGCCAGCAGCCCGAGACAGGGGAAGAATGAAAAACTGTTTTTT. It specifies CASSPRQGKNEKLFF.

CDR3 sequence reads: CASSFSRQGAYEQYF. DNA for the CDR3: TGTGCCAGCAGCTTTAGTCGACAGGGGGCTTACGAGCAGTACTTC. This sequence joins TRBV7-9 and TRBJ2-7; 10 bases map to TRBD1. The CDR3 runs 15 residues. The ends lost 3 bases at V and 4 bases at J; junction bases unmatched: 6. The V gene's germline CDR1 is SEHNR and CDR2 FQNEAQ (reference sequence).

The CDR3: CASSLKVGAYEQYF. CDR3 in DNA: TGTGCCAGCAGCTTGAAGGTGGGGGCGTACGAGCAGTACTTC. The V call is TRBV11-2, the J call TRBJ2-7; D perhaps matches TRBD1 (6 bases). With 3 bases removed from V and 4 bases from J, the gap between germline ends came to 13 bases. Looked up from germline, CDR1 is SGHAT and CDR2 is FQNNGV. The CDR3 covers 14 residues.

This clonotype was seen repeatedly, ten times or more. V and J are TRBV5-1 and TRBJ2-2; D not certain. Germline lookup yields CDR1 SGHRS and CDR2 YFSETQ. Trimming pared 2 bases from V and 5 bases from J, leaving 10 bases between. CDR3 size: 14 residues. Written as DNA, the CDR3 is TGCGCCAGCAGCTTATGGCCAATTACCGGGGAGCTGTTTTTT. Its protein is CASSLWPITGELFF. Filled out from reference TRBV5-1 and TRBJ2-2, the complete variable domain reads KAGVTQTPRYLIKTRGQQVTLSCSPISGHRSVSWYQQTPGQGLQFLFEYFSETQRNKGNFPGRFSGRQFSNSRSEMNVSTLELGDSALYLCASSLWPITGELFFGEGSRLTVL.

The V and J genes are TRBV2 and TRBJ2-7; a possible D gene is TRBD2 (6 bases). This CDR3 is 14 amino acids long. V lost 3 bases and J lost 0, with 9 bases in between. Germline V lookup: CDR1 SNHLY, CDR2 FYNNEI. The CDR3 reads CASSDQRASYEQYF. CDR3 bases: TGTGCCAGCAGTGACCAGCGGGCCTCCTACGAGCAGTACTTC.

This sequence joins TRBV2 and TRBJ1-4, with D possibly matching TRBD1 (6 bases). The germline gives CDR1 SNHLY, CDR2 FYNNEI. V lost 10 bases and J 8 bases, leaving 20 bases between the germline ends. The CDR3 is 14 residues long. The CDR3 sequence is CATRPGEGTEKLFF. CDR3 DNA: TGTGCCACCAGACCAGGGGAGGGTACAGAAAAACTGTTTTTT.

This clonotype occurred many times. The genes are TRBV5-1 and TRBJ2-5; 10 nucleotides agree with TRBD2. There are 15 residues in the CDR3. CDR1 is SGHRS, CDR2 YFSETQ, per germline. Trimming took 2 bases from V and 7 from J; bases not matched to a gene: 8. The CDR3 sequence is CASSLAVRLAGTQYF. The CDR3 DNA is TGCGCCAGCAGCTTAGCAGTCAGACTAGCGGGGACCCAGTACTTC.

Ten or more counts support this clonotype. The chain combines TRBV5-6 with TRBJ1-5; no clear D. This CDR3 is built from 13 residues. Germline CDR1 is SGHDT and CDR2 is YYEEEE. V gave up 0 bases and J gave up 6 bases, with 7 bases separating them. Here the CDR3 reads CASSLAGSQPQHF. As DNA, the CDR3 is TGTGCCAGCAGCTTGGCTGGGAGTCAGCCCCAGCATTTT.

V gene TRBV20-1 combines with J gene TRBJ1-2; 9 nucleotides line up with TRBD1. The CDR3 contains 15 residues. CDR1 and CDR2 (germline): DFQATT, SNEGSKA (reference sequence). Losses at the gene ends were 8 bases for V and 11 bases for J; bases not matched to a gene: 21. This CDR3 reads CSLSGLGQGSSGYTF. CDR3 nucleotide sequence: TGCAGTTTATCGGGCCTGGGACAGGGCTCCTCTGGTTACACCTTC.

The chain couples TRBV18 to TRBJ1-5; no clear D gene. This CDR3 is 13 amino acids long. Trimming took 6 bases from V and 5 from J, leaving 11 bases between them. Per germline, CDR1 KGHSH and CDR2 LQKENI. CDR3 nucleotide sequence: TGTGCCAGCTCGCCGACCGATTATCAGCCCCAGCATTTT. The encoded protein is CASSPTDYQPQHF. Complete variable domain (other parts from reference TRBV18 and TRBJ1-5): NAGVMQNPRHLVRRRGQEARLRCSPMKGHSHVYWYRQLPEEGLKFMVYLQKENIIDESGMPKERFSAEFPKEGPSILRIQQVVRGDSAAYFCASSPTDYQPQHFGDGTRLSIL.

This clonotype was picked up many times. The V and J genes are TRBV29-1 and TRBJ2-7; D gene unclear. This CDR3 region has 12 residues. Germline CDR1 reads SQVTM; CDR2 reads ANQGSEA. The germline V and J ends were trimmed by 5 bases and 1 base, with 9 bases remaining between them. This CDR3 is CSVFGKSYEQYF. Here the CDR3 DNA reads TGCAGCGTTTTTGGGAAATCCTACGAGCAGTACTTC.

This clonotype appeared many times. CDR3 sequence: CASSQGRTGLTYEQYF. The CDR3 DNA is TGTGCCAGCAGCCAAGGCCGAACGGGACTTACCTACGAGCAGTACTTC. The V and J genes are TRBV3-1 and TRBJ2-7; TRBD2 is a possible D gene (6 bases). The CDR3 is 16 residues long. The ends were cut back, 1 base at V and 2 bases at J, with 15 bases in the middle. CDR1 and CDR2 from the germline V gene are LGHDT and YNNKEL (reference sequence).

As to this clonotype: The conserved phenylalanine or tryptophan normally closing the CDR3 is absent here, so this likely arose from a read error. The DNA is omitted, as the CDR3 cannot be located on it reliably, and the CDR3 follows TCRdb's listing. This chain connects TRBV27 to TRBJ1-1; the tabulated D call, TRBD1, remains unverified against the DNA. The CDR3 spans 8 residues, counting both ends. CDR1 is MNHEY and CDR2 is SMNVEV in the germline V gene (reference sequence). CDR3 amino acids: CASRPTGS.

This sequence joins TRBV7-9 and TRBJ2-7; D possibly uses TRBD1 or TRBD2 (5 bases each). CDR1 SEHNR and CDR2 FQNEAQ come from the germline V gene (reference sequence). This CDR3 is built from 18 residues. The V end lost 6 bases, the J end lost 1 base, and 25 bases lay between the germline ends. The CDR3 DNA sequence: TGTGCCAGCAGTCCTGACAGCGGATCCCGGGACGGGTCCTACGAGCAGTACTTC. It yields the protein CASSPDSGSRDGSYEQYF.

The chain recombines TRBV9 with TRBJ2-2; D remains ambiguous. V lost 3 bases and J lost 6, with 3 bases in between. Germline V gene data show CDR1 as SGDLS and CDR2 as YYNGEE. The CDR3 sequence is 11 residues long. The CDR3 reads CASSGPGELFF. As DNA, the CDR3 is TGTGCCAGCAGCGGGCCCGGGGAGCTGTTTTTT.

The V and J genes are TRBV12-3 or TRBV12-4 and TRBJ1-4; tentatively, D is TRBD1 (6 bases). The CDR3 totals 16 residues. V gave up 1 base and J gave up 5 bases, with 14 bases separating them. CDR3 region: CASSLGQGFQNEKLFF. DNA of the CDR3: TGTGCCAGCAGTTTAGGGCAGGGGTTTCAGAATGAAAAACTGTTTTTT.

This clonotype was seen ten or more times. The genes are TRBV20-1 and TRBJ1-5; D gene unclear. Germline CDR1 and CDR2: DFQATT and SNEGSKA (reference sequence). The CDR3 consists of 11 residues. Trimming shortened V by 3 bases and J by 2 bases, and 2 bases separated the two germline ends. The CDR3 sequence: CSASGNQPQHF. The CDR3 nucleotides are TGCAGTGCTAGCGGCAATCAGCCCCAGCATTTT.

The chain couples TRBV10-3 to TRBJ2-3; 8 nucleotides line up with TRBD1. The CDR3 runs 21 residues. Losses at the gene ends were 0 bases for V and 0 bases for J; bases not matched to a gene: 17. Germline-derived CDR1 and CDR2 are ENHRY and SYGVKD. DNA of the CDR3: TGTGCCATCAGTGAGTCGAACCCTATCGAAGGACAGGGTCCTAGCACAGATACGCAGTATTTT. Translation gives CAISESNPIEGQGPSTDTQYF.

The chain employs TRBV4-2 and TRBJ1-6; D might be TRBD1 (5 bases). V lost 0 bases to trimming and J lost 4 bases, with 16 bases between them. CDR1 and CDR2 from the germline V gene are LGHNA and YNFKEQ. There are 18 residues in the CDR3. For the CDR3, the DNA is TGTGCCAGCAGCCAAGATCCAGTGGGGACGGCGTATAATTCACCCCTCCACTTT. Amino acids: CASSQDPVGTAYNSPLHF.

This clonotype showed up many times. The rearrangement links TRBV15 to TRBJ1-2; 12 bases match TRBD1. The V gene's germline CDR1 is LNHNV and CDR2 YYDKDF (reference sequence). The V gene end was trimmed by 9 bases and the J gene end by 4 bases; junction bases not matched to a gene: 24. CDR3 size: 20 residues. Written as DNA, the CDR3 is TGTGCCACGGCCCTTCCTCGTATGGGACAGGGGGCCAACGAATTCTATGGCTACACCTTC. As protein: CATALPRMGQGANEFYGYTF.

The rearrangement uses TRBV7-3 and TRBJ2-7, with D possibly being TRBD1 (5 bases). V dropped 5 bases and J dropped 13 bases, with 12 bases sitting between them. Germline V CDR1 and CDR2: SGHTA, FQGTGA. The CDR3 sequence is 10 residues long. CDR3 residues: CASSPRQIYF. In nucleotides, the CDR3 is TGTGCCAGCAGCCCCAGACAGATTTACTTC.

The chain employs TRBV10-1 and TRBJ2-7, with 11 bases identical to TRBD1. Trimming at V came to 2 bases and at J to 6 bases, leaving 3 bases not matched to a gene. This CDR3 is built from 14 residues. Germline V gives CDR1 WNHNN, CDR2 SYGVQD (reference sequence). CDR3 loop: CASSEGQGATEQYF. The CDR3 nucleotides are TGCGCCAGCAGTGAGGGACAGGGGGCCACCGAGCAGTACTTC.

This clonotype was recorded at least ten times. The chain carries TRBV7-2 and TRBJ1-4; 8 nucleotides agree with TRBD1. V lost 4 bases, J lost 7 bases, and 8 bases stayed unmatched. CDR3 length: 15 residues. The V gene's germline CDR1 is SGHTA and CDR2 FQGNSA. The CDR3 region has the DNA TGTGCCAGCAGCTCAAGCAGGGGGCTGCGTGAAAAACTGTTTTTT. It is translated as CASSSSRGLREKLFF.

This clonotype was recorded many times. J is TRBJ1-2 and V is TRBV29-1; 9 positions agree with TRBD1. From germline, CDR1 is SQVTM and CDR2 ANQGSEA. This CDR3 region has 12 residues. With V trimmed by 7 bases and J by 6 bases, 6 bases remained unmatched. Here the CDR3 reads CSGEGQGHGYTF. For the CDR3, the DNA is TGCAGCGGAGAGGGACAGGGCCATGGCTACACCTTC.